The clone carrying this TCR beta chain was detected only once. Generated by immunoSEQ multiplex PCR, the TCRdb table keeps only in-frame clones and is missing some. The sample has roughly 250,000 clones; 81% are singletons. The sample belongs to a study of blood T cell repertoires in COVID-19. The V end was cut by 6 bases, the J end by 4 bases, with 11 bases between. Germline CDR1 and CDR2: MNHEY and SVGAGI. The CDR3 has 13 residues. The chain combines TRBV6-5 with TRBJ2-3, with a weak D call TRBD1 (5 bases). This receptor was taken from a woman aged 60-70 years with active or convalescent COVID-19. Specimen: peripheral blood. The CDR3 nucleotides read TGTGCCAGCAGCCCAGGGTTCGCAGATACGCAGTATTTT. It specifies CASSPGFADTQYF.